This TCR beta chain was identified in a study of cytomegalovirus exposure and HLA in healthy donors. Study-wide points: Researchers counted over 150 TCR beta chains as cytomegalovirus-associated. As was reported, the HLA-A and HLA-B alleles of most subjects were accurately predicted from TCR beta sequences. TCR sequences were mostly rare, though some public TCRs occurred in many donors. Per a later analysis, 15,000 to 20,000 TCR beta sequences showed association with HLA alleles at 0.05 false discovery rate.

V was pared by 0 bases and J by 12 bases, with 9 bases between. CDR3 size: 12 residues. CDR1 and CDR2 from the germline V gene are WNHNN and SYGVQD (reference sequence). PCR involved 60 Vbeta and 13 Jbeta primers. Assay used: immunoSEQ multiplex PCR; TCRdb lists only in-frame clones, some missing. The profile covers roughly 100,000 clones, with approximately 64% appearing a single time and more than 3% taken by the ten largest. To note about this clone: Its cognate antigen is unknown.

The TCR was taken from a woman in her forties or fifties in good health and CMV-seronegative. V and J are TRBV10-1 and TRBJ2-1; D gene uncertain. Sequenced: PBMCs. CDR3 region: CASSESWLGQFF. The CDR3, as DNA: TGCGCCAGCAGTGAGTCGTGGCTAGGGCAGTTCTTC.